The present TCR beta chain was sequenced within a study of cytomegalovirus exposure and HLA in healthy donors. Study-level findings and limits: Being productive about 90% or about 30% of the time was typical of most TCR beta V segments in an earlier analysis. Association of approximately 18,000 TCR beta sequences with HLA alleles was found at 0.05 false discovery rate in a later analysis.

The PCR made use of 60 Vbeta and 13 Jbeta primers. Sequencing was performed with immunoSEQ multiplex PCR; in TCRdb, only in-frame clones are kept and a portion is missing. There are about 160,000 clones in the sample; 87% occur only once, and about 0.9% lies in the top ten. Worth noting for this clone: Its antigen is not known.

The specimen sequenced was PBMCs. The clonotype comes from a woman younger than 45 in good health and CMV-seronegative.

CDR3 nucleotide sequence: TGTGCCAGCAGCTTGGTTCGGGGTATGAGTTCGGAGACCCAGTACTTC. Residues: CASSLVRGMSSETQYF. This rearrangement joins TRBV5-4 to TRBJ2-5, with a weak D call TRBD2 (5 bases). Looked up from germline, CDR1 is SGHNT and CDR2 is YYREEE (reference sequence). V was pared by 0 bases and J by 5 bases, with 17 bases between. This CDR3 region has 16 residues.